Here is one T cell receptor (beta chain) with its context. Its specificity is not known. The data were obtained in a study of cytomegalovirus exposure and HLA in healthy donors. Germline CDR1 is GTSNPN and CDR2 is SVGIG (reference sequence). The V gene end was trimmed by 3 bases and the J gene end by 0 bases; junction bases not matched to a gene: 4. There are 15 residues in the CDR3. Vbeta (60) and Jbeta (13) primers were used in the PCR. The protocol was immunoSEQ multiplex PCR, while the TCRdb copy is restricted to in-frame clones and leaves out a portion. The sample lists under 200,000 clones; about 76% were seen once. Findings and caveats of the study: Previously analyzed data showed that most TCR beta V segments were productive at a frequency of about 90% or about 30%.

This chain uses TRBV30 with TRBJ1-4, with 7 bases aligning to TRBD1. The TCR was taken from a woman between 18 and 30 years old in good health and CMV-seropositive. Sample: PBMCs. The CDR3 region is CAWRQGLATNEKLFF. The CDR3, as DNA: TGTGCCTGGAGACAGGGGTTGGCAACTAATGAAAAACTGTTTTTT. Full variable domain (rest looked up from reference TRBV30 and TRBJ1-4): SQTIHQWPATLVQPVGSPLSLECTVEGTSNPNLYWYRQAAGRGLQLLFYSVGIGQISSEVPQNLSASRPQDRQFILSSKKLLLSDSGFYLCAWRQGLATNEKLFFGSGTQLSVL.